This T cell receptor beta chain was identified in a study of shared clonotypes between healthy human individuals. Study-level background: Donors were a couple of women and a few men aged 18 to 49.

For this clone: The antigen remains unidentified.

In the original processing: ImmunoSEQ gave junction-only sequences without quality scores, so filtering differed. Profiled with immunoSEQ multiplex PCR; TCRdb holds only in-frame clones, not every one. V, J and clone size are taken as reported in that table, and D and trimming were inferred from the DNA itself. The sample has around 600,000 clones; about 95% are singletons. This CDR3 contains 16 residues. The V end was cut by 4 bases, the J end by 0 bases, with 13 bases between. Germline V gene lookup returns CDR1 SGHTA and CDR2 FQGNSA. Whole-study results and caveats: Several donors shared approximately 5% of their naive CD4 clonotypes.

Naive CD8 cells lacked CD45RO and underwent positive selection for CCR7, leaving out terminally differentiated effector memory CD45RA+ cells. Healthy and HIV-negative, the adult donors had no recent acute infections or vaccinations. This chain connects TRBV7-2 to TRBJ2-1; D perhaps matches TRBD2 (5 bases). The clonotype comes from a woman aged 30 to 39 in good health. Sequencing was performed on naive CD8+ T cells sorted from blood. CDR3 sequence (DNA): TGTGCCAGCAGCTCCCCCGAGCGGAGCTCCTACAATGAGCAGTTCTTC. This gives the protein CASSSPERSSYNEQFF.